This TCR beta chain was observed in a study of blood T cells in healthy people across ages. The use of a sample-barcoded 5' primer and a J-beta primer mix characterized a second PCR of roughly 7 to 11 cycles. TCRdb redid the calling of the 5' RACE reads with MiXCR, one entry per CDR3 protein. Of 750,000 to 950,000 distinct CDR3 sequences listed, about 28% are singletons. Germline V gene lookup returns CDR1 DFQATT and CDR2 SNEGSKA (reference sequence). This CDR3 has 12 amino acids. V dropped 7 bases and J dropped 4; count of bases not matched to a gene: 5. This same sample was also taken into another study, of T cells of mothers and their children.

The chain carries TRBV20-1 and TRBJ2-7; TRBD1 matches at 9 bases. Sequencing was performed on blood. The receptor was derived from a woman between 40 and 55 years old in good health. The CDR3 region is CSGSDRGYEQYF. CDR3 nucleotide sequence: TGCAGTGGGTCGGACAGGGGTTACGAGCAGTACTTC.